This TCR beta chain is from a study of PD-1 blockade in classical Hodgkin lymphoma. Libraries were prepared by immunoSEQ multiplex PCR; TCRdb keeps only in-frame clonotypes and omits some of them. Of around 25,000 clones in the sample, around 70% are singletons; the top ten hold approximately 3.6%. Germline V lookup: CDR1 LNHDA, CDR2 SQIVND (reference sequence). This CDR3 has 15 residues. V was pared by 3 bases and J by 3 bases, with 11 bases between. Study observations and caveats: Undefined causes, possibly disease activity or prior therapy, underlie the repertoire differences. Newly diagnosed patients reportedly trailed healthy donors in baseline TCR diversity. Complete responders matched newly diagnosed patients in baseline diversity.

Time point noted: cycle 4 day 1 (C4D1), after 5 to 7 weeks of nivolumab. Every patient experienced relapse after autologous stem cell transplantation, and brentuximab vedotin exposure varied. There are a few counts of this clone. The antigen is unknown. The source is a human donor with classical Hodgkin lymphoma. The rearrangement links TRBV19 to TRBJ1-4, with D possibly being TRBD1 (6 bases). Here the sequenced sample was peripheral blood mononuclear cells (PBMCs), taken before the fourth cycle of nivolumab. In nucleotides, the CDR3 is TGTGCCAGTAGTATCGGACAGAGCCCTAATGAAAAACTGTTTTTT. It yields the protein CASSIGQSPNEKLFF.